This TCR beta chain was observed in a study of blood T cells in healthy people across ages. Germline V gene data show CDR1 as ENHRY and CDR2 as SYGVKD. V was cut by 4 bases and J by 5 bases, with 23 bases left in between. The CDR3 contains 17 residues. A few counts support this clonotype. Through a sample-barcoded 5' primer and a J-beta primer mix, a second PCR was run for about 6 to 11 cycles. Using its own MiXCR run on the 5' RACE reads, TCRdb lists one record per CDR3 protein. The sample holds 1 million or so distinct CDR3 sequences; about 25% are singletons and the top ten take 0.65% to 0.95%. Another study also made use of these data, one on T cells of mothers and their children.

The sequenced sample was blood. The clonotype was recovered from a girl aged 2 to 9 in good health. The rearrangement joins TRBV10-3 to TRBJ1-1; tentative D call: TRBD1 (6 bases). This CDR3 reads CAISAPYYGGAPTEAFF. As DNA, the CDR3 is TGTGCCATCAGTGCCCCTTACTACGGGGGGGCGCCAACTGAAGCTTTCTTT.